Below are 27 T cell receptor beta chains sequenced from a single sample in a study of cytomegalovirus exposure and HLA in healthy donors. PCR primers comprised 60 Vbeta and 13 Jbeta primers. Sequenced by immunoSEQ multiplex PCR; TCRdb stores in-frame clones only, minus some. The sample yields about 150,000 clones, roughly 63% seen once. Sequencing input: PBMCs. These receptors originate from a woman aged 55-75 years in good health and CMV-seropositive.

The chain employs TRBV18 and TRBJ1-1, with 8 bases that match TRBD1. There are 14 residues in the CDR3. Germline CDR1 KGHSH, CDR2 LQKENI. The ends lost 6 bases at V and 4 bases at J; junction bases unmatched: 7. In DNA form, the CDR3 reads TGTGCCAGCTCGGATACAGGGGGGGTCACTGAAGCTTTCTTT. Encoded protein: CASSDTGGVTEAFF.

The rearrangement joins TRBV5-8 to TRBJ2-1, with D possibly matching TRBD2 (6 bases). CDR3 length equals 15 residues. Germline V gene lookup returns CDR1 SGHTS and CDR2 YDEGEE. V lost 2 bases to trimming and J lost 0 bases, with 9 bases between them. The CDR3 sequence is CASSFSGRSYNEQFF. In DNA form, the CDR3 reads TGTGCCAGCAGCTTTAGCGGACGCTCCTACAATGAGCAGTTCTTC.

The chain joins TRBV11-2 to TRBJ2-1; tentative D call: TRBD1 (7 bases). CDR3 length: 16 residues. Trimming stripped 4 bases from V and 4 bases from J, with 17 bases between. Germline CDR1 is SGHAT and CDR2 is FQNNGV. The CDR3 loop is CASSSGGGLQYNEQFF. In nucleotides, the CDR3 is TGTGCCAGCAGCTCAGGGGGTGGACTACAGTACAATGAGCAGTTCTTC.

The gene calls are TRBV7-2 and TRBJ2-3; 10 bases align to TRBD2. The J segment lost 3 bases and the V segment lost 5 bases, leaving 5 bases of the junction unmatched. Germline CDR1 SGHTA, CDR2 FQGNSA. The length of the CDR3 is 15 residues. CDR3 residues: CASSGSSGRTDTQYF. DNA of the CDR3: TGTGCCAGCAGCGGATCTAGCGGGAGAACAGATACGCAGTATTTT.

The V and J genes are TRBV7-2 and TRBJ2-7; TRBD2 matches at 9 bases. The J segment lost 0 bases and the V segment lost 3 bases, leaving 9 bases of the junction unmatched. The germline CDR1 and CDR2 sequences are SGHTA and FQGNSA. The CDR3 is 17 residues long. The CDR3 DNA is TGTGCCAGCAGCTTTCAGGCTAGCGGGATCCTCTCCTACGAGCAGTACTTC. This translates into CASSFQASGILSYEQYF.

The rearrangement joins TRBV7-9 to TRBJ1-5; D perhaps matches TRBD1 (5 bases). CDR3 size: 15 residues. Germline CDR1 SEHNR, CDR2 FQNEAQ (reference sequence). Trimming took 6 bases from V and 2 from J, leaving 14 bases between them. Here the CDR3 reads CASSQAGGGNQPQHF. DNA for the CDR3: TGTGCCAGCAGTCAAGCGGGGGGTGGCAATCAGCCCCAGCATTTT.

The chain couples TRBV28 to TRBJ2-7, with TRBD1 matching over 7 bases. The V gene end was trimmed by 4 bases and the J gene end by 3 bases; junction bases not matched to a gene: 9. CDR1 MDHEN and CDR2 SYDVKM come from the germline V gene. The CDR3 spans 15 residues. The CDR3 nucleotides read TGTGCCAGCAGTTCCACGGGGACAGCCTTCTACGAGCAGTACTTC. This encodes CASSSTGTAFYEQYF.

This chain joins TRBV6-5 and TRBJ2-5, with D perhaps matching TRBD1 (6 bases). The J call may not be correct, given that the DNA end is closer to TRBJ2-7. The CDR3 runs to 16 residues. From germline, CDR1 is MNHEY and CDR2 SVGAGI. The CDR3 is CASSYYTTGLGYEQYF. The DNA of the CDR3 is TGTGCCAGCAGTTACTACACCACAGGGTTAGGCTACGAGCAGTACTTC.

This sequence joins TRBV9 and TRBJ2-6, with TRBD1 matching over 7 bases. The CDR3 is made up of 17 amino acids. Trimming cost V 0 bases and J 0 bases; bases outside gene matches: 3. CDR1 SGDLS and CDR2 YYNGEE come from the germline V gene. Here the CDR3 DNA reads TGTGCCAGCAGCGTAGGGACAGGCTTCTCTGGGGCCAACGTCCTGACTTTC. This codes for CASSVGTGFSGANVLTF.

The chain carries TRBV27 and TRBJ2-5, with TRBD2 matching 7 bases. CDR3 length equals 15 residues. V lost 6 bases to trimming and J lost 5 bases; unmatched junction nucleotides: 12. The germline gives CDR1 MNHEY, CDR2 SMNVEV (reference sequence). CDR3 protein: CASSSRLAGVETQYF. The CDR3 DNA follows: TGTGCCAGCAGCTCCCGGCTGGCGGGAGTGGAGACCCAGTACTTC.

In this sample, this clone turned up a few times. The CDR3 sequence: CAGLDAGANVLTF. CDR3 coding DNA: TGTGCCGGTCTAGACGCTGGGGCCAACGTCCTGACTTTC. This chain uses TRBV6-6 with TRBJ2-6, with no clear D. Germline-derived CDR1 and CDR2 are MNHNY and SVGAGI (reference sequence). CDR3 length equals 13 residues. V lost 11 bases, J lost 2 bases, and 10 bases lay in between.

The CDR3 spells CAWARQEREKLFF. In DNA form, the CDR3 reads TGTGCCTGGGCCCGACAGGAGAGGGAAAAACTGTTTTTT. The chain has TRBV30 and TRBJ1-4; the D gene is possibly TRBD1 (6 bases). V was cut by 5 bases and J by 8 bases, with 15 bases left in between. The CDR3 has 13 amino acids. Germline V gene lookup returns CDR1 GTSNPN and CDR2 SVGIG (reference sequence).

The gene calls are TRBV19 and TRBJ2-1, with D possibly TRBD1 on 6 matching bases. This CDR3 spans 14 amino acids. V lost 7 bases, J lost 8 bases, and 18 bases lay in between. Per the germline V gene, CDR1 is LNHDA and CDR2 is SQIVND (reference sequence). CDR3 nucleotides: TGTGCCAGTACCCTTGGGGGCAGGGACGATGAGCAGTTCTTC. This translates into CASTLGGRDDEQFF.

The rearrangement links TRBV4-3 to TRBJ2-3; tentative D call: TRBD2 (5 bases). Per germline, CDR1 LGHNA and CDR2 YSLEER. CDR3 length equals 16 residues. Trimming left V 1 base short and J 5 bases short, with 16 bases between. CDR3 DNA: TGCGCCAGCAGCCAAGGATATCGGGGAGTTGAAGATACGCAGTATTTT. Protein sequence: CASSQGYRGVEDTQYF.

Only a few counts were recorded for this clone. This rearrangement joins TRBV5-1 to TRBJ2-7; 8 bases fit TRBD2. V gave up 0 bases and J gave up 3 bases; unmatched junction bases: 2. The CDR3 is made up of 14 amino acids. From germline, CDR1 is SGHRS and CDR2 YFSETQ. The CDR3 bases are TGCGCCAGCAGCTTGGGGACTAGCCTCTACGAGCAGTACTTC. It specifies CASSLGTSLYEQYF.

This clone was seen once. This CDR3 reads CASSLGRTGHLSGNYEQYF. CDR3 in DNA: TGTGCCAGCAGTTTAGGGAGGACAGGCCACCTCTCGGGGAACTACGAGCAGTACTTC. This chain connects TRBV27 to TRBJ2-5, with D perhaps TRBD1 (7 bases). The DNA end is a closer match to TRBJ2-7, so the J assignment may be wrong. Germline V gene data show CDR1 as MNHEY and CDR2 as SMNVEV (reference sequence). There are 19 residues in the CDR3.

This chain uses TRBV7-2 with TRBJ2-1, with 10 bases that match TRBD2. The germline V gene has CDR1 SGHTA and CDR2 FQGNSA. The junction had 5 bases not matched to a gene; V was cut back by 4 bases and J by 8 bases. CDR3 length: 14 amino acids. CDR3 protein: CASSSQREGDEQFF. CDR3 nucleotides: TGTGCCAGCAGCTCACAGCGGGAGGGCGATGAGCAGTTCTTC. Combining the CDR3 with reference TRBV7-2 and TRBJ2-1 gives the whole variable domain GAGVSQSPSNKVTEKGKDVELRCDPISGHTALYWYRQSLGQGLEFLIYFQGNSAPDKSGLPSDRFSAERTGGSVSTLTIQRTQQEDSAVYLCASSSQREGDEQFFGPGTRLTVL.

Only one count was recorded for this clone. V usage is TRBV2 and J usage is TRBJ2-5; 9 bases map to TRBD1. Germline trimming cut 6 bases from V and 5 bases from J; bases unmatched to any gene: 10. Germline-derived CDR1 and CDR2 are SNHLY and FYNNEI. The CDR3 is made up of 15 amino acids. The CDR3 spells CASSFGTGQGETQYF. The CDR3, as DNA: TGTGCCAGCAGCTTTGGGACAGGGCAGGGGGAGACCCAGTACTTC. The variable domain in full, with the rest retrieved from reference TRBV2 and TRBJ2-5, is EPEVTQTPSHQVTQMGQEVILRCVPISNHLYFYWYRQILGQKVEFLVSFYNNEISEKSEIFDDQFSVERPDGSNFTLKIRSTKLEDSAMYFCASSFGTGQGETQYFGPGTRLLVL.

The rearrangement links TRBV4-3 to TRBJ2-1; no reliable D call. V shed 2 bases and J shed 7 bases, with 9 bases lying between them. The CDR3 is 13 amino acids. The germline gives CDR1 LGHNA, CDR2 YSLEER. Written as DNA, the CDR3 is TGCGCCAGCAGCCAATGGCTTCAGAATGAGCAGTTCTTC. Protein: CASSQWLQNEQFF.

The gene calls are TRBV20-1 and TRBJ2-3, with D possibly matching TRBD1 (5 bases). V lost 7 bases, J lost 4 bases, and 9 bases lay in between. Germline V gene sequence: CDR1 DFQATT, CDR2 SNEGSKA (reference sequence). The CDR3 covers 11 residues. The CDR3 protein is CSVVGPDTQYF. The CDR3 DNA sequence: TGCAGTGTAGTGGGGCCAGATACGCAGTATTTT.

This clone was recorded only once. This rearrangement joins TRBV27 to TRBJ2-7, with unresolved D. V lost 4 bases, J lost 6 bases, and 16 bases lay in between. Germline assignment: CDR1 MNHEY and CDR2 SMNVEV (reference sequence). This CDR3 has 14 residues. The CDR3 DNA follows: TGTGCCAGCAGTTCATTAGTTGGGCTCTCCGAGCAGTACTTC. It translates to CASSSLVGLSEQYF.

The gene calls are TRBV14 and TRBJ2-7; D possibly corresponds to TRBD1 (5 bases). This CDR3 spans 13 amino acids. V was cut by 3 bases and J by 6 bases, with 12 bases left in between. Looked up from germline, CDR1 is SGHDN and CDR2 is FVKESK. The CDR3 nucleotides are TGTGCCAGCAGCCAGACTCAGGGCTCCGAGCAGTACTTC. Translation gives CASSQTQGSEQYF.

The gene calls are TRBV7-2 and TRBJ1-1, with 9 bases fitting TRBD1. Germline assignment: CDR1 SGHTA and CDR2 FQGNSA. The CDR3 loop spans 15 amino acids. Germline trimming cut 1 base from V and 4 bases from J; bases unmatched to any gene: 4. Here the CDR3 DNA reads TGTGCCAGCAGCTTAGGGACAGGGGTTAGCACTGAAGCTTTCTTT. Protein: CASSLGTGVSTEAFF.

The rearrangement links TRBV30 to TRBJ2-1, with D perhaps matching TRBD1 (5 bases). This CDR3 contains 11 residues. Germline assignment: CDR1 GTSNPN and CDR2 SVGIG (reference sequence). Trimming stripped 5 bases from V and 9 bases from J, with 11 bases between. The CDR3 nucleotides are TGTGCCTGGGCCGACAGTACTGAGCAGTTCTTC. It encodes CAWADSTEQFF.

This chain links TRBV21-1 with TRBJ1-4; no DNA check was done on the table's D call, TRBD1. TRBV21-1 is noted as a pseudogene. The CDR3 runs to 14 residues. DNA of the CDR3: TGTGCCAGCAGCAAAACAGGGGTAAATGAAAAACTGTTTTTT. It is translated as CASSKTGVNEKLFF.

This rearrangement joins TRBV7-2 to TRBJ2-5; 9 bases are shared with TRBD2. The J call may be wrong; the DNA end is better matched by TRBJ2-7. This CDR3 contains 15 residues. CDR1 is SGHTA, CDR2 FQGNSA, per germline. As DNA, the CDR3 is TGTGCCAGCAGCACCTCTAGCGGGGTGGGGTACGAGCAGTACTTC. This codes for CASSTSSGVGYEQYF.

V and J are TRBV30 and TRBJ2-1; D uncertain. Germline V lookup: CDR1 GTSNPN, CDR2 SVGIG (reference sequence). This CDR3 is built from 13 residues. Trimming took off 8 bases at V and 7 bases at J, with 18 bases between the two ends. For the CDR3, the DNA is TGTGCCGGGAATAGCCCCCGCGGAAATGAGCAGTTCTTC. Translation: CAGNSPRGNEQFF.